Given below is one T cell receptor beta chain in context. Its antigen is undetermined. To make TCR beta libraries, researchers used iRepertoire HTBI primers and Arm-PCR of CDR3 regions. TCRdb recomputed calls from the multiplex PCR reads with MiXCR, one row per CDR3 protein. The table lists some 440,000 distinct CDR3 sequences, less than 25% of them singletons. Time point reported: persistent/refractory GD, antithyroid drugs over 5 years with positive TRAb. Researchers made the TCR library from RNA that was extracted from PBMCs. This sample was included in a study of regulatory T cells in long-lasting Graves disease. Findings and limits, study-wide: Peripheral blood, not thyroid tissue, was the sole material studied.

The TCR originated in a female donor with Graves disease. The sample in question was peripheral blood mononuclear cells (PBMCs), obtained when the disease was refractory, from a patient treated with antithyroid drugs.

As DNA, the CDR3 is TGTGCCAGCAGCGTCACCCCCGGAGGCACAGATACGCAGTATTTT. It encodes CASSVTPGGTDTQYF. The chain joins TRBV9 to TRBJ2-3, with D unclear. CDR1 and CDR2 (germline): SGDLS, YYNGEE. This CDR3 is 15 amino acids long. The germline V and J ends were trimmed by 2 bases and 1 base, with 11 bases remaining between them.